A single sample gave rise to the 24 T cell receptor beta chains below, sequenced in a study of blood T cell repertoires in COVID-19. Method: immunoSEQ multiplex PCR; TCRdb's copy keeps in-frame clones and lacks some. This table has some 400,000 clones, about 89% appearing once. Sequencing was done on a sample of peripheral blood. These receptors came from a woman aged 60-75 years with COVID-19, enrolled during active disease.

The chain couples TRBV30 to TRBJ1-3; D remains unclear. The germline V gene has CDR1 GTSNPN and CDR2 SVGIG (reference sequence). This CDR3 is 14 amino acids long. V was pared by 0 bases and J by 0 bases, with 6 bases between. In nucleotides, the CDR3 is TGTGCCTGGAGTGTCGGTAGCTCTGGAAACACCATATATTTT. Translated: CAWSVGSSGNTIYF.

This clone was counted between two and nine times. V usage is TRBV2 and J usage is TRBJ1-4; weak D call: TRBD1 (5 bases). V was cut by 4 bases and J by 5 bases, with 11 bases left in between. The V gene's germline CDR1 is SNHLY and CDR2 FYNNEI. The CDR3 covers 14 residues. CDR3 protein: CASSGTYLNEKLFF. In DNA form, the CDR3 reads TGTGCCAGCAGTGGGACATACCTGAATGAAAAACTGTTTTTT.

The chain is built from TRBV19 and TRBJ2-7; the D gene is possibly TRBD1 (5 bases). Trimming removed 3 bases from V and 7 bases from J, with 16 bases in between. CDR1 LNHDA and CDR2 SQIVND come from the germline V gene (reference sequence). There are 14 residues in the CDR3. The CDR3, as DNA: TGTGCCAGTAGTATCCGTGGCAGGGAAAATGAGCAGTACTTC. Amino acid sequence: CASSIRGRENEQYF.

The rearrangement links TRBV7-3 to TRBJ2-1, with a weak D call TRBD2 (7 bases). CDR1 is SGHTA and CDR2 is FQGTGA in the germline V gene. The CDR3 has 14 residues. Trimming took off 5 bases at V and 8 bases at J, with 16 bases between the two ends. The CDR3 is CASSPSRGADEQFF. Written as DNA, the CDR3 is TGTGCCAGCAGCCCATCTCGGGGGGCAGATGAGCAGTTCTTC.

The chain employs TRBV28 and TRBJ1-5; the D is unclear. The CDR3 contains 13 residues. Germline loops: CDR1 MDHEN, CDR2 SYDVKM. V dropped 2 bases and J dropped 3 bases, with 5 bases sitting between them. DNA for the CDR3: TGTGCCAGCAGTTTACCACTCAATCAGCCCCAGCATTTT. It specifies CASSLPLNQPQHF.

This clone was recorded only once. The chain couples TRBV5-1 to TRBJ1-4; D is undetermined. Trimming stripped 7 bases from V and 0 bases from J, with 10 bases between. Germline V gene sequence: CDR1 SGHRS, CDR2 YFSETQ. The CDR3 is 14 amino acids. The CDR3 is CASRWAATNEKLFF. CDR3 DNA: TGCGCCAGCCGTTGGGCTGCAACTAATGAAAAACTGTTTTTT.

The chain is built from TRBV7-8 and TRBJ1-2, with D tentatively TRBD1 (6 bases). With 3 bases removed from V and 8 bases from J, the gap between germline ends came to 25 bases. Germline V gene sequence: CDR1 SGHVS, CDR2 FQNEAQ. The CDR3 runs to 17 residues. The CDR3 loop reads CASSFPRGGPTGEGYTF. CDR3 DNA sequence: TGTGCCAGCAGCTTCCCCCGAGGGGGACCGACCGGGGAGGGCTACACCTTC.

The chain is built from TRBV7-9 and TRBJ1-5, with D perhaps TRBD1 (6 bases). The CDR3 sequence is 15 residues long. Trimming pared 5 bases from V and 7 bases from J, leaving 18 bases between. Germline V gene lookup returns CDR1 SEHNR and CDR2 FQNEAQ (reference sequence). The CDR3 loop reads CASSPDGGANQPQHF. As DNA, the CDR3 is TGTGCCAGCAGCCCGGATGGGGGGGCTAACCAGCCCCAGCATTTT.

This clone was counted once. The chain uses TRBV28 and TRBJ2-3; 15 bases align to TRBD2. The CDR3 sequence is 19 residues long. Per the germline V gene, CDR1 is MDHEN and CDR2 is SYDVKM. V trimming: 5 bases; J trimming: 2 bases; junction bases outside the gene matches: 11. In DNA form, the CDR3 reads TGTGCCAGCAGTCCTCCGGGACTAGCGGGGGGCTCCCACACAGATACGCAGTATTTT. As protein: CASSPPGLAGGSHTDTQYF.

The chain is built from TRBV5-1 and TRBJ1-1; 9 bases are a match to TRBD1. Losses at the gene ends were 3 bases for V and 4 bases for J; bases not matched to a gene: 4. CDR3 length: 14 amino acids. Germline V gene data show CDR1 as SGHRS and CDR2 as YFSETQ. The CDR3 DNA is TGCGCCAGCAGCTCAGACAGGGGGGTCACTGAAGCTTTCTTT. It translates to CASSSDRGVTEAFF.

The genes are TRBV7-9 and TRBJ2-7; the match to TRBD1 covers 10 bases. Germline trimming cut 6 bases from V and 3 bases from J; bases unmatched to any gene: 5. CDR1 is SEHNR and CDR2 is FQNEAQ in the germline V gene (reference sequence). This CDR3 spans 14 amino acids. This chain's CDR3 is CASSLGQGFYEQYF. The CDR3 nucleotides read TGTGCCAGCAGTCTGGGACAGGGGTTCTACGAGCAGTACTTC.

The chain uses TRBV11-3 and TRBJ2-1, with D tentatively TRBD2 (9 bases). Between the trimmed V and J ends, which lost 5 bases and 7 bases, there was a span of 18 bases. CDR3 length: 15 amino acids. CDR1 SGHNT and CDR2 YENEEA come from the germline V gene. Here the CDR3 DNA reads TGTGCCAGCAGCCCAGGGGGCGGGGGGGCAAATGAGCAGTTCTTC. Its protein product is CASSPGGGGANEQFF.

V and J are TRBV29-1 and TRBJ1-2; no definite D call. Trimming cost V 7 bases and J 7 bases, with 19 bases left between them. This CDR3 is built from 13 residues. Germline-derived CDR1 and CDR2 are SQVTM and ANQGSEA. The CDR3 sequence: CSATYGDSSGYTF. The CDR3 DNA reads TGCAGCGCAACGTACGGGGATAGCTCTGGCTACACCTTC.

The CDR3 coding sequence is TGTGCCAGCAGTTCACGGACAGGGCCTGACACCATATATTTT. Its translation is CASSSRTGPDTIYF. The chain links TRBV28 to TRBJ1-3; 8 bases are a match to TRBD1. Losses at the gene ends were 4 bases for V and 8 bases for J; bases not matched to a gene: 7. CDR1 is MDHEN, CDR2 SYDVKM, per germline. The CDR3 consists of 14 residues.

This clone was observed a single time. One end of the junction is discordant with germline, which a read error may explain. This chain connects TRBV9 to TRBJ2-2; 7 bases map to TRBD2. This CDR3 has 12 residues. CDR1 and CDR2 (germline): SGDLS, YYNGEE. CDR3 bases: TGTGCGGTGGGAGGGAACTCCGGGGAGCTGTTTTTT. Its protein product is CAVGGNSGELFF.

V gene TRBV30 combines with J gene TRBJ1-6; 8 nucleotides agree with TRBD1. This CDR3 contains 15 residues. Germline CDR1 reads GTSNPN; CDR2 reads SVGIG (reference sequence). The V and J ends lost 3 bases and 7 bases, in that order; junction bases with no gene match: 8. Here the CDR3 reads CAWRAQGVANSPLHF. CDR3 nucleotides: TGTGCCTGGAGAGCACAGGGGGTAGCGAATTCACCCCTCCACTTT.

This rearrangement joins TRBV28 to TRBJ2-2, with TRBD2 as a possible D gene (5 bases). V was shortened by 2 bases and J by 2 bases, with 9 bases between the two germline ends. CDR1 and CDR2 from the germline V gene are MDHEN and SYDVKM. The CDR3 has 15 amino acids. Here the CDR3 reads CASSLGLLNTGELFF. As DNA, the CDR3 is TGTGCCAGCAGTTTAGGACTTCTAAACACCGGGGAGCTGTTTTTT. Variable domain in full (rest from reference TRBV28 and TRBJ2-2): DVKVTQSSRYLVKRTGEKVFLECVQDMDHENMFWYRQDPGLGLRLIYFSYDVKMKEKGDIPEGYSVSREKKERFSLILESASTNQTSMYLCASSLGLLNTGELFFGEGSRLTVL.

CDR3 in amino acids: CASSSAQGARYGYTF. The CDR3 coding sequence is TGTGCCAGCAGCTCAGCACAGGGGGCGCGGTATGGCTACACCTTC. The rearrangement uses TRBV5-6 and TRBJ1-2; 9 nucleotides match TRBD1. CDR3 length: 15 residues. Germline V gives CDR1 SGHDT, CDR2 YYEEEE. Trimming at V came to 3 bases and at J to 5 bases, leaving 8 bases not matched to a gene. Filled out from reference TRBV5-6 and TRBJ1-2, the complete variable domain reads DAGVTQSPTHLIKTRGQQVTLRCSPKSGHDTVSWYQQALGQGPQFIFQYYEEEERQRGNFPDRFSGHQFPNYSSELNVNALLLGDSALYLCASSSAQGARYGYTFGSGTRLTVV.

The chain recombines TRBV11-1 with TRBJ2-5; D is unclear. The CDR3 has 15 amino acids. Trimming shortened V by 0 bases and J by 6 bases, and 14 bases separated the two germline ends. Germline CDR1 is SGHAT and CDR2 is FQDESV (reference sequence). This chain's CDR3 is CASSLASVRSKTQYF. CDR3 nucleotides: TGTGCCAGCAGCTTAGCTTCGGTCAGGTCGAAGACCCAGTACTTC.

This clone appeared a single time. J is TRBJ2-5 and V is TRBV2, with 8 bases identical to TRBD1. Unmatched junction bases numbered 6, after V lost 4 bases and J lost 8 bases. The CDR3 totals 13 residues. Per germline, CDR1 SNHLY and CDR2 FYNNEI. As DNA, the CDR3 is TGTGCCAGCAGTGTGGGACAGGAGGCTACCCAGTACTTC. Translation gives CASSVGQEATQYF.

The chain couples TRBV18 to TRBJ1-1, with TRBD1 matching 8 bases. The ends lost 0 bases at V and 5 bases at J; junction bases unmatched: 8. Germline-derived CDR1 and CDR2 are KGHSH and LQKENI. The CDR3 consists of 16 residues. CDR3 protein: CASSPPGQVGRTEAFF. As DNA, the CDR3 is TGTGCCAGCTCACCACCGGGACAGGTGGGGAGGACTGAAGCTTTCTTT.

The chain uses TRBV2 and TRBJ2-2; D ambiguous. Germline V gene sequence: CDR1 SNHLY, CDR2 FYNNEI. Trimming removed 6 bases from V and 2 bases from J, with 7 bases in between. The CDR3 sequence is 13 residues long. CDR3 sequence reads: CASRGENTGELFF. CDR3 nucleotides: TGTGCCAGCAGAGGAGAAAACACCGGGGAGCTGTTTTTT.

The chain couples TRBV4-1 to TRBJ1-2; TRBD1 matches 9 bases. With V trimmed by 6 bases and J by 4 bases, 6 bases remained unmatched. The CDR3 spans 14 residues. CDR1 is MGHRA and CDR2 is YSYEKL in the germline V gene. The CDR3 protein is CASRVTGGSYGYTF. In DNA, the CDR3 is TGCGCCAGCAGGGTAACAGGGGGCAGCTATGGCTACACCTTC.

Comment on this clone: A junction boundary mismatches the germline segment, possibly from a read error. The chain combines TRBV5-1 with TRBJ2-7; TRBD1 agrees at 7 bases. The CDR3 totals 11 residues. Per germline, CDR1 SGHRS and CDR2 YFSETQ. CDR3 amino acids: CASSLLTGQDF. For the CDR3, the DNA is TGCGCCAGCAGCTTGTTGACAGGGCAGGACTTC.